The next 12 T cell receptor beta chains were all read from a single sample in a study of blood T cell repertoires in COVID-19. Sequencing used immunoSEQ multiplex PCR; TCRdb keeps in-frame clones, though not all of them. The repertoire holds about 190,000 clones, with roughly 81% as singletons. Specimen: peripheral blood. The receptors were sampled from a woman aged 70 to 79 with active or convalescent COVID-19.

The chain has TRBV28 and TRBJ2-7; D is possibly TRBD2 (7 bases). Germline CDR1 MDHEN, CDR2 SYDVKM. The CDR3 loop spans 16 amino acids. The V end lost 8 bases, the J end lost 0 bases, and 20 bases lay between the germline ends. The CDR3 loop reads CASGFRMRGLSYEQYF. The DNA of the CDR3 is TGTGCCAGCGGATTCCGAATGCGGGGGCTCTCCTACGAGCAGTACTTC.

J is TRBJ2-2 and V is TRBV6-5, with D perhaps matching TRBD2 (6 bases). The CDR3 contains 14 residues. The V end lost 9 bases, the J end lost 5 bases, and 16 bases lay between the germline ends. The germline gives CDR1 MNHEY, CDR2 SVGAGI. CDR3 bases: TGTGCCAGTGGCCGGAGGGGTACGACCGGGGAGCTGTTTTTT. It encodes CASGRRGTTGELFF.

The chain carries TRBV27 and TRBJ2-7, with 9 bases aligning to TRBD1. CDR3 size: 14 residues. V gave up 5 bases and J gave up 2 bases; unmatched junction bases: 4. Germline V gives CDR1 MNHEY, CDR2 SMNVEV (reference sequence). CDR3 bases: TGTGCCAGCAGTCGGACAGGGGATACCTACGAGCAGTACTTC. Protein: CASSRTGDTYEQYF.

The chain combines TRBV12-3 or TRBV12-4 with TRBJ2-7; D may be TRBD2 (5 bases). The CDR3 loop spans 13 amino acids. Trimming took 6 bases from V and 5 from J, leaving 14 bases between them. The CDR3 loop is CASSRSGIDEQYF. Here the CDR3 DNA reads TGTGCCAGCAGCCGCTCCGGGATCGACGAGCAGTACTTC.

This clone was seen a single time. This sequence joins TRBV30 and TRBJ2-7; 12 bases agree with TRBD2. The trim removed 0 bases at V and 5 bases at J, leaving 14 bases unmatched. From germline, CDR1 is GTSNPN and CDR2 SVGIG (reference sequence). The CDR3 loop spans 18 amino acids. CDR3 in amino acids: CAWSVFASGRVGSNEQYF. Written as DNA, the CDR3 is TGTGCCTGGAGTGTATTTGCTAGCGGGAGGGTTGGTTCCAACGAGCAGTACTTC.

The chain carries TRBV7-9 and TRBJ2-7; TRBD1 might be the D (5 bases). V dropped 4 bases and J dropped 9 bases, with 16 bases sitting between them. The CDR3 extends over 13 amino acids. From germline, CDR1 is SEHNR and CDR2 FQNEAQ (reference sequence). CDR3 sequence reads: CASSSGLGLGQYF. The CDR3 DNA is TGTGCCAGCAGCTCCGGGCTGGGGCTTGGGCAGTACTTC.

The V call is TRBV25-1, the J call TRBJ1-3, with D uncertain. The germline V gene encodes CDR1 MGHDK and CDR2 SYGVNS. The V end lost 7 bases, the J end lost 4 bases, and 17 bases lay between the germline ends. The CDR3 has 15 amino acids. CDR3 region: CASTAPGFSGNTIYF. The CDR3 nucleotides are TGTGCCAGCACCGCCCCGGGATTTTCCGGAAACACCATATATTTT. The variable domain in full, with the rest retrieved from reference TRBV25-1 and TRBJ1-3, is EADIYQTPRYLVIGTGKKITLECSQTMGHDKMYWYQQDPGMELHLIHYSYGVNSTEKGDLSSESTVSRIRTEHFPLTLESARPSHTSQYLCASTAPGFSGNTIYFGEGSWLTVV.

The chain employs TRBV9 and TRBJ1-2; 8 bases are a match to TRBD1. Germline CDR1 reads SGDLS; CDR2 reads YYNGEE. The ends lost 3 bases at V and 3 bases at J; junction bases unmatched: 7. The CDR3 consists of 15 residues. Here the CDR3 DNA reads TGTGCCAGCAGCGAAGCAGGGGGCGCTTACTATGGCTACACCTTC. Translation: CASSEAGGAYYGYTF.

The genes are TRBV7-3 and TRBJ1-1, with a tentative D call TRBD1 (5 bases). V was trimmed by 5 bases and J by 5 bases, leaving 15 bases between them. CDR3 length: 14 amino acids. Germline lookup yields CDR1 SGHTA and CDR2 FQGTGA. The DNA of the CDR3 is TGTGCCAGCAGCCCGTCGGGGGGAGGGACTGAAGCTTTCTTT. Translating gives CASSPSGGGTEAFF.

The rearrangement links TRBV6-5 to TRBJ1-5; D possibly corresponds to TRBD1 (5 bases). The CDR3 sequence is 13 residues long. Per germline, CDR1 MNHEY and CDR2 SVGAGI. The germline V and J ends were trimmed by 6 bases and 9 bases, with 15 bases remaining between them. CDR3 loop: CASRGPVRGPQHF. CDR3 bases: TGTGCCAGCAGAGGGCCCGTAAGGGGGCCCCAGCATTTT.

CDR3 region: CASSIQQGARQPQHF. In DNA, the CDR3 is TGTGCCAGTAGTATCCAACAGGGGGCACGTCAGCCCCAGCATTTT. The chain joins TRBV19 to TRBJ1-5; 9 bases align to TRBD1. Losses at the gene ends were 3 bases for V and 6 bases for J; bases not matched to a gene: 6. The CDR3 spans 15 residues. Looked up from germline, CDR1 is LNHDA and CDR2 is SQIVND (reference sequence).

The count of this clone is one. V and J are TRBV29-1 and TRBJ2-5, with TRBD1 identical over 8 bases. In germline, CDR1 is SQVTM, CDR2 ANQGSEA. The CDR3 is made up of 13 amino acids. The V segment lost 6 bases and the J segment 5 bases; nucleotides outside the gene matches: 8. CDR3 protein: CSVRTGQAETQYF. CDR3 DNA: TGCAGCGTCCGGACAGGGCAGGCCGAGACCCAGTACTTC.